These 6 T cell receptor beta chains came from one sample sequenced in a study of T cell clusters in autoimmune cytopenias. Multiplex touch-down PCR amplified TRB using TRB-A and TRB-B pools in one tube. TCRdb reprocessed the multiplex PCR reads and keeps a single row for each CDR3 protein, giving no DNA. The table lists 750 to 1,000 distinct CDR3 sequences. TRB was amplified from around 0.25 ug of peripheral blood genomic DNA per sample. The sequenced sample was peripheral blood. The origin of the receptors is a human donor with an autoimmune cytopenia, with autoimmune hepatitis or in good health (not recorded which).

This rearrangement joins TRBV19 to TRBJ2-7; TCRdb indicates TRBD1, and absent DNA this call remains unverified. The germline V gene has CDR1 LNHDA and CDR2 SQIVND (reference sequence). The CDR3 loop spans 16 amino acids. CDR3 loop: CASSIRLDRTSYEQYF.

The chain uses TRBV6-5 and TRBJ1-1; the D call of TRBD1 rests on TCRdb alone, since no DNA is present to check it. The CDR3 is 15 amino acids. Germline CDR1 MNHEY, CDR2 SVGAGI. CDR3 region: CASSKTLTVYTEAFF.

V gene TRBV28 combines with J gene TRBJ2-7; TCRdb names TRBD1, which stays unverified in the absence of DNA. The CDR3 loop spans 12 amino acids. Germline-derived CDR1 and CDR2 are MDHEN and SYDVKM. CDR3 loop: CASSGPPYEQYF.

This clonotype is identified as large from frequency. This chain uses TRBV27 with TRBJ2-1. In germline, CDR1 is MNHEY, CDR2 SMNVEV (reference sequence). The CDR3 length is 15 residues. The CDR3 sequence is CASSLQGGSYNEQFF.

The rearrangement links TRBV6-5 to TRBJ2-5; TCRdb outputs TRBD1, but without DNA this stays unchecked. This CDR3 has 14 amino acids. Germline CDR1 and CDR2: MNHEY and SVGAGI. The CDR3: CASSSGTGGETQYF.

The chain is built from TRBV6-5 and TRBJ2-2. The CDR3 extends over 14 amino acids. Germline V gene data show CDR1 as MNHEY and CDR2 as SVGAGI. CDR3 protein: CASSYFRNTGELFF.